This T cell receptor beta chain comes out of a study of blood T cell repertoires in COVID-19. Study information: Italy, Spain and the United States were the sources of the convalescent and acute COVID-19 samples.

Sequencing used immunoSEQ multiplex PCR; TCRdb keeps in-frame clones, though not all of them. The sample holds a few hundred thousand clones; around 86% are singletons and the top ten take approximately 5.3%. This clone has more than one count but fewer than ten. This CDR3 has 15 amino acids. Germline V lookup: CDR1 KGHSH, CDR2 LQKENI. Trimming cost V 3 bases and J 1 base, with 10 bases left between them. Sequenced: peripheral blood. The clonotype originates from a human donor in a cohort sampled during active COVID-19. The rearrangement uses TRBV18 and TRBJ1-3, with D perhaps TRBD1 (5 bases). The CDR3 region is CASSPLGVSGNTIYF. CDR3 DNA sequence: TGTGCCAGCTCACCTCTAGGGGTGTCTGGAAACACCATATATTTT. Based on the CDR3 plus reference TRBV18 and TRBJ1-3, the full variable domain is NAGVMQNPRHLVRRRGQEARLRCSPMKGHSHVYWYRQLPEEGLKFMVYLQKENIIDESGMPKERFSAEFPKEGPSILRIQQVVRGDSAAYFCASSPLGVSGNTIYFGEGSWLTVV.